This is a list of T cell receptor beta chains from one sample in a study of blood T cell repertoires in COVID-19. This table comes from immunoSEQ multiplex PCR, and its TCRdb copy is limited to in-frame clones, with some not included. The table lists 250,000 or so clones, around 89% of them singletons. The source material was peripheral blood. Source of these receptors: a woman aged 60-75 years with COVID-19, enrolled during active disease. CDR3s include the opening cysteine and the closing phenylalanine or tryptophan. D genes are given only for firm matches. Clone size is shown for a subset of rows, as once, few, many or a class of expanded clone.

D	J	V	size	DNA	CDR3
.	TRBJ1-2	TRBV29-1	.	TGCAGCGTTGAAGTAGTGGGGGCAGCGGGAGGCTACACCTTC	CSVEVVGAAGGYTF
TRBD2	TRBJ2-3	TRBV9	.	TGTGCCAGCAGCACTCGACGGACTAGCGGGGGTTCCACAGATACGCAGTATTTT	CASSTRRTSGGSTDTQYF
TRBD1	TRBJ1-2	TRBV2	.	TGTGCCAGCAGTCAGGGGGCTCACTATGGCTACACCTTC	CASSQGAHYGYTF
TRBD2	TRBJ2-3	TRBV5-1	.	TGCGCCAGCAGCCACATGACTAGCGGTTCTTTAATTACGCAGTATTTT	CASSHMTSGSLITQYF
.	TRBJ2-1	TRBV15	few	TGTGCCACCAGCAGAGATCGCGGGGACTACAATGAGCAGTTCTTC	CATSRDRGDYNEQFF
.	TRBJ1-5	TRBV3-1/TRBV3-2	once	TGTGCCAGCAGCCAAGACAGGAATCAGCCCCAGCATTTT	CASSQDRNQPQHF
TRBD1	TRBJ1-5	TRBV6-6	.	TGTGCCAGCAGTTACTCCGGACAGGCGGGACAGCCCCAGCATTTT	CASSYSGQAGQPQHF
.	TRBJ1-1	TRBV19	.	TGTGCCAGTAGTATAAATACCGGCGGGAACACTGAAGCTTTCTTT	CASSINTGGNTEAFF
TRBD1	TRBJ2-2	TRBV10-1	.	TGCGCCAGCAGTCCCCCCCTAACCGGGACAGAGTACACCGGGGAGCTGTTTTTT	CASSPPLTGTEYTGELFF
.	TRBJ2-3	TRBV6-2/TRBV6-3	.	TGTGCCAGCAGTTTGGACTACTCGCTTAGCACAGATACGCAGTATTTT	CASSLDYSLSTDTQYF
TRBD1	TRBJ1-1	TRBV4-3	.	TGCGCCAGCAGCCACCGACAGGGTAGGAGCACTGAAGCTTTCTTT	CASSHRQGRSTEAFF
.	TRBJ1-1	TRBV6-5	.	TGTGCCAGCAGTTCTCCAGGGTCAGCTTTCTTT	CASSSPGSAFF
.	TRBJ1-1	TRBV19	.	TGTGCCAGTAGTTCAGGGGCCGTCACTGAAGCTTTCTTT	CASSSGAVTEAFF
TRBD2	TRBJ2-1	TRBV5-1	.	TGCGCCAGCAGCCCAGTTGGCGGGGGGGCCTTCAATGAGCAGTTCTTC	CASSPVGGGAFNEQFF
TRBD1	TRBJ2-7	TRBV7-2	.	TGTGCCAGCAGCCTGAAAGGGGGACAGGGGCCCTACGAGCAGTACTTC	CASSLKGGQGPYEQYF
TRBD1	TRBJ2-7	TRBV7-2	.	TGTGCCAGCAAACCCGGGACAGGGGGCTACGAGCAGTACTTC	CASKPGTGGYEQYF
TRBD1	TRBJ1-2	TRBV27	.	TGTGCCAGCAGTTTCCGACAGGGGGTTTTTGGCTACACCTTC	CASSFRQGVFGYTF
.	TRBJ1-1	TRBV7-2	few	TGTGCCAGCAGCTTATCCCCTCAGGGAAGAACTGAAGCTTTCTTT	CASSLSPQGRTEAFF
.	TRBJ1-1	TRBV5-1	once	TGCGCCAGCAGCCCTCACGGGGTACGGAGCACTGAAGCTTTCTTT	CASSPHGVRSTEAFF
.	TRBJ2-7	TRBV19	.	TGTGCCAGTAGGGGTAGGGGCGAGCAGTACTTC	CASRGRGEQYF
.	TRBJ1-6	TRBV5-6	once	TGTGCCAGCAGCTCTCTCCGGGATTCACCCCTCCACTTT	CASSSLRDSPLHF
.	TRBJ1-5	TRBV5-8	.	TGTGCCAGCAGCCCCACAGGGTCGGCTCAGCCCCAGCATTTT	CASSPTGSAQPQHF
.	TRBJ1-1	TRBV20-1	.	TGCAGTGCTAGTCGGGCAGTTGGAGGTGAAGCTTTCTTT	CSASRAVGGEAFF
.	TRBJ1-2	TRBV19	.	TGTGCCAGTAGTATGGGTTCGGCGGGGGCTATCTATGGCTACACCTTC	CASSMGSAGAIYGYTF
.	TRBJ1-2	TRBV4-2	.	TGTGCCAGCAGCCAAGGGCAGAACTATGGCTACACCTTC	CASSQGQNYGYTF
.	TRBJ2-7	TRBV19	once	TGTGCCAGTAGTCCCAGTCGTATCTCCGAGCAGTACTTC	CASSPSRISEQYF
.	TRBJ2-3	TRBV5-4	.	TGTGCCAGCAGCCCAACACCCTCATCTAGCACAGATACGCAGTATTTT	CASSPTPSSSTDTQYF
.	TRBJ1-4	TRBV20-1	.	TGCAGTGTGGGGGGGCGCGGTCCCGATGGTTTT	CSVGGRGPDGF
TRBD2	TRBJ2-1	TRBV7-8	.	TGTGCCAGCAGCTTAGGGGGAGTAGCGGGCACGAATGAGCAGTTCTTC	CASSLGGVAGTNEQFF
TRBD2	TRBJ2-5	TRBV3-1/TRBV3-2	.	TGTGCCAGCAGCCAAGCTAGCGGGGGTGAGACCCAGTACTTC	CASSQASGGETQYF
TRBD1	TRBJ2-7	TRBV18	.	TGTGCCAGCTCACCAAAGACAGGGTTGGGCGAGCAGTACTTC	CASSPKTGLGEQYF
.	TRBJ1-1	TRBV6-1	.	TGTGCCAGCAGTGACCAGGGATACACTGAAGCTTTCTTT	CASSDQGYTEAFF
.	TRBJ1-5	TRBV30	.	TGTGCCTGGAGTGCGGAGCAGAATCAGCCCCAGCATTTT	CAWSAEQNQPQHF
.	TRBJ1-5	TRBV19	.	TGTGCCAGTAGTCCCCCCGGGGTTCCTTCCCGCAATCAGCCCCAGCATTTT	CASSPPGVPSRNQPQHF
TRBD1	TRBJ1-3	TRBV19	.	TGTGCCAGTAGTCAGGGGGTATCGGGAAACACCATATATTTT	CASSQGVSGNTIYF
TRBD1	TRBJ1-2	TRBV18	.	TGTGCCAGCTCACCGGGGACAGGGCCTGGCATTGGCTACACCTTC	CASSPGTGPGIGYTF
.	TRBJ1-1	TRBV29-1	once	TGCAGCGCCCATGGAGGGGCGCGAGCTTTCTTT	CSAHGGARAFF
.	TRBJ1-1	TRBV19	.	TGTGCCACCACCGTTTGGCCAAACACTGAAGCTTTCTTT	CATTVWPNTEAFF
TRBD1	TRBJ1-2	TRBV27	.	TGTGCCAGCAGTCCACCGGGACAGGGATATGGCTACACCTTC	CASSPPGQGYGYTF
.	TRBJ2-3	TRBV6-5	.	TGTGCCAGCAGCAGGAACACAGATACGCAGTATTTT	CASSRNTDTQYF
TRBD1	TRBJ1-5	TRBV7-2	.	TGTGCCAGCAGCGCGGGACAGGGGGGGAATCAGCCCCAGCATTTT	CASSAGQGGNQPQHF
TRBD1	TRBJ1-2	TRBV4-3	few	TGCGCCAGCAGCCTGGACAGGGGAGGCTATGGCTACACCTTC	CASSLDRGGYGYTF
.	TRBJ1-5	TRBV29-1	few	TGCAGCGTTGAAGTGCAGGGCAATCAGCCCCAGCATTTT	CSVEVQGNQPQHF
.	TRBJ1-1	TRBV19	.	TGTGCCAGTGGAAACGTGGGAGGGAGCACTGAAGCTTTCTTT	CASGNVGGSTEAFF
TRBD1	TRBJ1-4	TRBV9	.	TGTGCCAGCAGCGTACGAGGGGGCAATGAAAAACTGTTTTTT	CASSVRGGNEKLFF
.	TRBJ1-2	TRBV30	.	TGTGCCTGGAGCAGCCAGGGAATATCAAGTTACGGCGGCTACACCTTC	CAWSSQGISSYGGYTF
.	TRBJ1-2	TRBV12-3/TRBV12-4	.	TGTGCCAGCAGTTTGGGGGGTTTAGGGGGCTACACCTTC	CASSLGGLGGYTF
TRBD1	TRBJ1-2	TRBV5-1	.	TGCGCCAGCAGCGCGAGTGGGACAGTCTATGGCTACACCTTC	CASSASGTVYGYTF
TRBD2	TRBJ2-5	TRBV5-4	.	TGTGCCAGCAGTCCTAGCGGGGAAAGGGAAGAGACCCAGTACTTC	CASSPSGEREETQYF
.	TRBJ1-2	TRBV3-1/TRBV3-2	.	TGTGCCAGCAGCCTGAGGCAGGGGAGCCGCTATGGCTACACCTTC	CASSLRQGSRYGYTF
.	TRBJ1-2	TRBV7-9	.	TGTGCCAGCAGCTTAGATGGAGCATTCTATGGCTACACCTTC	CASSLDGAFYGYTF
.	TRBJ2-2	TRBV5-1	once	TGCGCCAGCAGCCCGGGGAGTGGAAATACCGGGGAGCTGTTTTTT	CASSPGSGNTGELFF